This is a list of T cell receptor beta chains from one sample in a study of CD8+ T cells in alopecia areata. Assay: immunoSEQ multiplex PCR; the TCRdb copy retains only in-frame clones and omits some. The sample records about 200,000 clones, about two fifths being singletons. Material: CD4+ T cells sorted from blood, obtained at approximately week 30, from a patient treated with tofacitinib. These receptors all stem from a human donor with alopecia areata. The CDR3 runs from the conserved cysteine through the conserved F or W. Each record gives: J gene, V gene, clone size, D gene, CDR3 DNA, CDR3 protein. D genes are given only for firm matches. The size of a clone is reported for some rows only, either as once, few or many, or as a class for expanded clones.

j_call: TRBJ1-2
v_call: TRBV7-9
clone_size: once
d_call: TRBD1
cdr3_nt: TGTGCCAGCAGCCACAGGGACAGCTATGGCTACACCTTC
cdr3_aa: CASSHRDSYGYTF

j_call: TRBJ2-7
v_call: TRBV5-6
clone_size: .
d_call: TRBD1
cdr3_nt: TGTGCCAGCAGCTTAGAGGGACAGGGGGCCTACGAGCAGTACTTC
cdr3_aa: CASSLEGQGAYEQYF

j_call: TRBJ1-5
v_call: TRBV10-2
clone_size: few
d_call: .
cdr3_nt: TGCGCCAGCAGTGAGTGGCGGCTGGGTCAGCCCCAGCATTTT
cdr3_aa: CASSEWRLGQPQHF

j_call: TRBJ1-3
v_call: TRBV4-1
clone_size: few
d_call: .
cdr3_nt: TGCGCCAGCAGCCAAGGGCAGGACAAGTACACCATATATTTT
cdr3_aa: CASSQGQDKYTIYF

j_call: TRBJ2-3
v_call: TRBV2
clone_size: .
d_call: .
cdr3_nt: TGTGCCAGCAGTGCGGTTAAAGTGACAGATACGCAGTATTTT
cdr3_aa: CASSAVKVTDTQYF

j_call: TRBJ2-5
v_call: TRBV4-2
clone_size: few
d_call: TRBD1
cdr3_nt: TGTGCCAGCAGCCGCTCCTCAAAGGGGGCGGGAGAGACCCAGTACTTC
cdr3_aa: CASSRSSKGAGETQYF

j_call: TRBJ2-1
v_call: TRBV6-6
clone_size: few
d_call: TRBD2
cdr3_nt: TGTGCCAGCAGTCAAAGCGGGAGCATGTACAATGAGCAGTTCTTC
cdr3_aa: CASSQSGSMYNEQFF

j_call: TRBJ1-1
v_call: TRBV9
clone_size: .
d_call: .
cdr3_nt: TGTGCCAGCAGCGTAAAGTACATGAACACTGAAGCTTTCTTT
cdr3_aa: CASSVKYMNTEAFF

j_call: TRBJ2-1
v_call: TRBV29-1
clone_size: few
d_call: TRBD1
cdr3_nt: TGCAGCGGGGGCGACACAGGGGGTTTGAATGAGCAGTTCTTC
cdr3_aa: CSGGDTGGLNEQFF

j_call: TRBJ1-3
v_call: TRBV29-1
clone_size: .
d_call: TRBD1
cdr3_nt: TGCAGCGCCTCAGGGGGGCAGGGAAACACCATATATTTT
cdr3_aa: CSASGGQGNTIYF

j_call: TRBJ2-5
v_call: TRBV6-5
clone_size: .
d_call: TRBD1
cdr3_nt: TGTGCCAGCAGTAACAGGCCCCCAGGGGGGACCCAGTACTTC
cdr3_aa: CASSNRPPGGTQYF

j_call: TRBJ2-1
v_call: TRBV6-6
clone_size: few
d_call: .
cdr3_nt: TGTGCCAGCAGTTACGAGAAGAATGAGCAGTTCTTC
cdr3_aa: CASSYEKNEQFF

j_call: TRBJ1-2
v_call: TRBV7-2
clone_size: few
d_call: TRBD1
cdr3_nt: TGTGCCAGCAGCTTTACAGGGGCAAACTATGGCTACACCTTC
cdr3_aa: CASSFTGANYGYTF

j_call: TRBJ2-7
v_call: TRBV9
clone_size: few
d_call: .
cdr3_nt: TGTGCCAGCAGCGTAGTAGGGGGGAACGAGCAGTACTTC
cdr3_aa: CASSVVGGNEQYF

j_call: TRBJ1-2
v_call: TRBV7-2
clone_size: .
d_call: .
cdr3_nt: TGTGCCAGCAGCTTAGGAGCCAGAATCTATGGCTACACCTTC
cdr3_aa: CASSLGARIYGYTF

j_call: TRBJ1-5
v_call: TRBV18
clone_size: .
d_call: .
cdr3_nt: TGTGCCAGCTCACCACCAGGGATTAGCAATCAGCCCCAGCATTTT
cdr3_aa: CASSPPGISNQPQHF

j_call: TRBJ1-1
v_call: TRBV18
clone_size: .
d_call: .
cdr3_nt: TGTGCCAGCTCACCATCAGGGGATGAAGCTTTCTTT
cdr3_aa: CASSPSGDEAFF

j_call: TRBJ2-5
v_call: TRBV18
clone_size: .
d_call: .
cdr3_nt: TGTGCCAGCTCTCCACAAGAGACCCAGTACTTC
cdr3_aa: CASSPQETQYF

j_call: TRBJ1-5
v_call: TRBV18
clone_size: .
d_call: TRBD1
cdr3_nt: TGTGCCAGCTCGCAGACAGGGACGGCGGTGGGTAATCAGCCCCAGCATTTT
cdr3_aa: CASSQTGTAVGNQPQHF

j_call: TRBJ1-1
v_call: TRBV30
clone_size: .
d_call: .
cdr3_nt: TGTGCCTGGACAGGGTTTCAGTTGGACACTGAAGCTTTCTTT
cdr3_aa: CAWTGFQLDTEAFF

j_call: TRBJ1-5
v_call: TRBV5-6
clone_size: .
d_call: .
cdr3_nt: TGTGCCAGCAGCCTTCGGGCAGCCGGTCAGCCCCAGCATTTT
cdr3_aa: CASSLRAAGQPQHF

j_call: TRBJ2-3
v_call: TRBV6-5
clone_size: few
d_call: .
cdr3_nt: TGTGCCAGCAGTTACTTGACAGGAGCCACAGATACGCAGTATTTT
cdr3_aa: CASSYLTGATDTQYF

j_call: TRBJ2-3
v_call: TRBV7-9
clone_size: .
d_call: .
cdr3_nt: TGTGCCAGCAGCTTGGGGCAAAACACAGATACGCAGTATTTT
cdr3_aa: CASSLGQNTDTQYF

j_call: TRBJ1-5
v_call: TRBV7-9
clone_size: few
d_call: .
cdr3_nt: TGTGCCAGCAGCTTAGATGGGCAGGGCAATCAGCCCCAGCATTTT
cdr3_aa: CASSLDGQGNQPQHF

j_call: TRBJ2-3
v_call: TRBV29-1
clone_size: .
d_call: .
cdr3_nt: TGCAGCGTTGCTCGGGGTGGGGCCACAGATACGCAGTATTTT
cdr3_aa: CSVARGGATDTQYF

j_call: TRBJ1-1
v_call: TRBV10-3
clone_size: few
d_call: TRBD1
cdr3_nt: TGTGCCATCAGACCCGGAGGGGACAGGAACACTGAAGCTTTCTTT
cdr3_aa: CAIRPGGDRNTEAFF

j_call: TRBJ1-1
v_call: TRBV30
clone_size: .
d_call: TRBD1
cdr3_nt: TGTGCCTGGACCATTCTGGGACAGCCTGGGAACACTGAAGCTTTCTTT
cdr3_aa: CAWTILGQPGNTEAFF

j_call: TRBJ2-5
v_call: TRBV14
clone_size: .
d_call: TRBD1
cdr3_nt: TGTGCCAGCAGCTCCCTGGGACAGGGGCAAGAGACCCAGTACTTC
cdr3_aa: CASSSLGQGQETQYF

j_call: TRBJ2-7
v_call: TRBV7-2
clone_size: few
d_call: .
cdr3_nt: TGTGCCAGCAGATGGACTGGAAGCTCCTACGAGCAGTACTTC
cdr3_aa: CASRWTGSSYEQYF

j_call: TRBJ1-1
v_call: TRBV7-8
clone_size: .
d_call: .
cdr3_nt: TGTGCCAGCAGCACCTTAATGAACACTGAAGCTTTCTTT
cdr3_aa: CASSTLMNTEAFF

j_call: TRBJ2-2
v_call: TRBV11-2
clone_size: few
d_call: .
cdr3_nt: TGTGCCAGCAGCTACACGACAGTCACCGGGGAGCTGTTTTTT
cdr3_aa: CASSYTTVTGELFF

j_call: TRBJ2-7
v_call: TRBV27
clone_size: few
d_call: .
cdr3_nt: TGTGCCAGCAGGCCACAGGAGACCCCCTACGAGCAGTACTTC
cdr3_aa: CASRPQETPYEQYF

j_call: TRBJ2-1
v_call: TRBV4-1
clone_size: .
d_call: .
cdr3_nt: TGCGCCAGCAGCGTAGGGCGTGGGACTTTCGATGAGCAGTTCTTC
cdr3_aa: CASSVGRGTFDEQFF

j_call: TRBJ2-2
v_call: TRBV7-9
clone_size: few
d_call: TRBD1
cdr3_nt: TGTGCCAGCAGCTTCCGGGACAGCGGTCCCGGGGAGCTGTTTTTT
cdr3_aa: CASSFRDSGPGELFF

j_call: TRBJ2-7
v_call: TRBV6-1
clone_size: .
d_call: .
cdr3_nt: TGTGCCAGCAAGGTGACAGTACTCTACGAGCAGTACTTC
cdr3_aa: CASKVTVLYEQYF

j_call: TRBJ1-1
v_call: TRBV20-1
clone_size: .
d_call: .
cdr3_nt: TGCAGTGCTAGTATGGTAACTGAAGCTTTCTTT
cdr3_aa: CSASMVTEAFF

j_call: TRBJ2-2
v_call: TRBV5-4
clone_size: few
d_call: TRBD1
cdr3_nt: TGTGCCAGCAGCACGCCTGGACAGGGAAGGACCGGGGAGCTGTTTTTT
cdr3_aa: CASSTPGQGRTGELFF

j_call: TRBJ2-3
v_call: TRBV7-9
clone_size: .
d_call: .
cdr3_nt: TGTGCCAGCAGCTCGGACCCTAGCACAGATACGCAGTATTTT
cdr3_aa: CASSSDPSTDTQYF

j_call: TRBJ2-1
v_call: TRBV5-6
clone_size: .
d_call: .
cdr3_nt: TGTGCCAGCAGCACTGAGTTGGGGACGGGGGTCTACAATGAGCAGTTCTTC
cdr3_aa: CASSTELGTGVYNEQFF

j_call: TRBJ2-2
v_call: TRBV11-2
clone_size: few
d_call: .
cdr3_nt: TGTGCCAGCAGCTTAGGACAGAACACCGGGGAGCTGTTTTTT
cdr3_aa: CASSLGQNTGELFF

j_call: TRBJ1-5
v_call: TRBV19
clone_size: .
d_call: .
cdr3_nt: TGTGCCAGTAGTGCCCTGGTCAGGGGTCTAGGCAATCAGCCCCAGCATTTT
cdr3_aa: CASSALVRGLGNQPQHF

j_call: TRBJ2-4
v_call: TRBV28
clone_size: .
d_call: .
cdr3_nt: TGTGCCAGCAGTTTAGGGGGGACAGCCAAAAACATTCAGTACTTC
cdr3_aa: CASSLGGTAKNIQYF

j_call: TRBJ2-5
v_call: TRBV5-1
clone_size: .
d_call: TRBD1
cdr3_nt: TGCGCCAGCAGTAAGGGACAGGCCCAAGAGACCCAGTACTTC
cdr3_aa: CASSKGQAQETQYF

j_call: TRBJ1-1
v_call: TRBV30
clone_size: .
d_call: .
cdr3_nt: TGTGCCTGGACGAGACAACTGAACACTGAAGCTTTCTTT
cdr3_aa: CAWTRQLNTEAFF

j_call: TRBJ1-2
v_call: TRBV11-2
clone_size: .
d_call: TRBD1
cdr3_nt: TGTGCCAGCAGCTTAGACTGGGACAGGAGGGGCGGAGGCTACACCTTC
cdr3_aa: CASSLDWDRRGGGYTF

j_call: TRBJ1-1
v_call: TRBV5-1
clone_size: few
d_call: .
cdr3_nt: TGCGCCAGCAGCCTAGACATAGCATACACTGAAGCTTTCTTT
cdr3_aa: CASSLDIAYTEAFF

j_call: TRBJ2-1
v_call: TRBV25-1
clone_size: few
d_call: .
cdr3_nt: TGTGCCAGCAGAGAGACAGGGTTCGGGCGGGAGGAGCAGTTCTTC
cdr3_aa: CASRETGFGREEQFF

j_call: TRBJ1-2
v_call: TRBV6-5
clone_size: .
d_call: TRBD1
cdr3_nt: TGTGCCAGCAGTCCAGCCGGGACAGGGGGCTATGGCTACACCTTC
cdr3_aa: CASSPAGTGGYGYTF